This entry concerns a single TCR beta chain. The antigen remains unidentified. The CDR3 runs to 15 residues. Looked up from germline, CDR1 is MNHNS and CDR2 is SASEGT. The V end was cut by 6 bases, the J end by 4 bases, with 18 bases between. This record comes from a study of cytomegalovirus exposure and HLA in healthy donors. Study findings and constraints: TCR beta chain V- and J-gene trimming was linked, in a later analysis, to a missense variant in DCLRE1C.

PCR primers comprised 60 Vbeta and 13 Jbeta primers. Repertoires were generated with immunoSEQ multiplex PCR, while TCRdb's copy carries only in-frame clones and drops some. This table holds tens of thousands of clones, around 78% found once. The chain carries TRBV6-1 and TRBJ1-2; D is possibly TRBD1 (6 bases). This clonotype originated in a young man in good health and CMV-seropositive. Material for sequencing was PBMCs. The CDR3 loop is CASRMDSPGPYGYTF. The CDR3 nucleotides read TGTGCCAGCAGGATGGACAGCCCAGGTCCCTATGGCTACACCTTC.